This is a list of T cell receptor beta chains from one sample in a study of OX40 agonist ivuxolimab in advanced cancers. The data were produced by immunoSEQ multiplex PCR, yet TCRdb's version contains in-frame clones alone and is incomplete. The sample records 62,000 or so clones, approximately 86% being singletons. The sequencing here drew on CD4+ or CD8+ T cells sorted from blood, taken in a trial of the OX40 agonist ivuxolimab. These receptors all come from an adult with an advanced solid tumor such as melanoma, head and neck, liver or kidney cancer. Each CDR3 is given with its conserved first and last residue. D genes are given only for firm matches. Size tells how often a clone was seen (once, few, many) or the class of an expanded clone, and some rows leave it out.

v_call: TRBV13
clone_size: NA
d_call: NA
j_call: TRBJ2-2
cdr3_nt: TGTGCCAGCAGCCCCTTAGCGAACACCGGGGAGCTGTTTTTT
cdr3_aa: CASSPLANTGELFF

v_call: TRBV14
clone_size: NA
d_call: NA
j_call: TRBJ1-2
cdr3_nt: TGTGCCAGCAGCCAAGTGGGTCGTGGAGCAAACTATGGCTACACCTTC
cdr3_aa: CASSQVGRGANYGYTF

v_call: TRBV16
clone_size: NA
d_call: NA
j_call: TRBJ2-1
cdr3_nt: TGTGCCAGCAGCCAACAATCCTCGAGAGGCAATGAGCAGTTCTTC
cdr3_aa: CASSQQSSRGNEQFF

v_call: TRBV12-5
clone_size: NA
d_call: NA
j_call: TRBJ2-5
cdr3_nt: TGTGCTAGTGGCCTGCGGACTGGCGAGACCCAGTACTTC
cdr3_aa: CASGLRTGETQYF

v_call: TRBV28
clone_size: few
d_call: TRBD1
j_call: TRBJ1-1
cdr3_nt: TGTGCCAGCCCCCCGGGACAGGGGCTAAACACTGAAGCTTTCTTT
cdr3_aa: CASPPGQGLNTEAFF

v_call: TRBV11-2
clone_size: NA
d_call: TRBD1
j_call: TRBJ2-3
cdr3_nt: TGTGCCAGCAGCTTCGGGACAGGGTTGTCTCTAGGCACAGATACGCAGTATTTT
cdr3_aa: CASSFGTGLSLGTDTQYF

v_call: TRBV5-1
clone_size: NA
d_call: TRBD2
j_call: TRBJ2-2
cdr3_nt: TGCGCCAGCAAGGTAGCGGGTAACACCGGGGAGCTGTTTTTT
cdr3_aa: CASKVAGNTGELFF

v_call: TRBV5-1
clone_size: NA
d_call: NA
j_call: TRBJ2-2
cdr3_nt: TGCGCCAGCAGCCACGACATGGGGAGGGGGCTAAACACCGGGGAGCTGTTTTTT
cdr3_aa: CASSHDMGRGLNTGELFF

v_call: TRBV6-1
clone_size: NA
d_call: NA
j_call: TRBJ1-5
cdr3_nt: TGTGCCAGCAGTGCCGACAGTGATCAGCCCCAGCATTTT
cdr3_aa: CASSADSDQPQHF

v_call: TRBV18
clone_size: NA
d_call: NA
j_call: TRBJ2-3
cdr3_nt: TGTGCCAGCTCACCCGGGCCTAGCACAGATACGCAGTATTTT
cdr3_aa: CASSPGPSTDTQYF

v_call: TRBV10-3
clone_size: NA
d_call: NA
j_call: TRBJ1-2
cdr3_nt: TGTGCCATCAGTGGGGAGGCTAAAGGGGACTATGGCTACACCTTC
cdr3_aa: CAISGEAKGDYGYTF

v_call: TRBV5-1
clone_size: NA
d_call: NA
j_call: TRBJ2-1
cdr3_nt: TGCGCCAGCAGTAGGGCCGGGGAGGCCTACAATGAGCAGTTCTTC
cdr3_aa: CASSRAGEAYNEQFF

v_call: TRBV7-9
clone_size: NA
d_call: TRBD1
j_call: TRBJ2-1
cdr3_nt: TGTGCCAGCAGCTTAGGACAGGGGGCTAGTAATGAGCAGTTCTTC
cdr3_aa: CASSLGQGASNEQFF

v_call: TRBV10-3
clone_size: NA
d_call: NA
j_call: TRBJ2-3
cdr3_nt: TGTGCCATCAGCGATCCAGGGGCAATTAAGTATTTT
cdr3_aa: CAISDPGAIKYF

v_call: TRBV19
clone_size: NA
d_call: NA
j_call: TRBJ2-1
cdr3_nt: TGTGCCAGTAGTCATCCCGGGGGAAGTTCCTACAATGAGCAGTTCTTC
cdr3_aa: CASSHPGGSSYNEQFF

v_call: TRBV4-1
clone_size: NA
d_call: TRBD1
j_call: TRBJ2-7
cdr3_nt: TGCGCCAGCAGCCAAGATAAAAAGACAGGGTTTAACGAGCAGTACTTC
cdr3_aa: CASSQDKKTGFNEQYF

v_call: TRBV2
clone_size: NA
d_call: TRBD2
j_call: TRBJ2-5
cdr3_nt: TGTGCCAGCAGGCGGGGGGGAGAGACCCAGTACTTC
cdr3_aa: CASRRGGETQYF

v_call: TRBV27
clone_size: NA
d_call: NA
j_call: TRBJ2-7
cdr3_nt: TGTGCCAGCAGGGGACCCGGAAAGGGGGCCTACGAGCAGTACTTC
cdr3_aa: CASRGPGKGAYEQYF

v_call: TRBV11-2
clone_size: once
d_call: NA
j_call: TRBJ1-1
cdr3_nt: TGTGCCAGCAGCTTAGACCAGGTATCGTCGAAAGCTTTCTTT
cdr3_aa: CASSLDQVSSKAFF

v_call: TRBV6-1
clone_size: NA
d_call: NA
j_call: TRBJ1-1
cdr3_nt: TGTGCCAGCAGTGAAGTGGGCCCAGCTTCCCAGGCTTTCTTT
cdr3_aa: CASSEVGPASQAFF

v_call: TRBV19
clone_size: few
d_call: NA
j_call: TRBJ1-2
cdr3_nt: TGTGCCAGTAGCTCGACAGGCAACTATGGCTACACCTTC
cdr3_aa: CASSSTGNYGYTF

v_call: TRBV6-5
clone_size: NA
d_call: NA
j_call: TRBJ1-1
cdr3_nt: TGTGCCAGCAGGAGTTACACTGAAGCTTTCTTT
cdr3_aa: CASRSYTEAFF

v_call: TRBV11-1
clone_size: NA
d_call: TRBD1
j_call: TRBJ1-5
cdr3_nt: TGTGCCAGCAGCGTTTTCCGGGACAGGGGGTTTTGGCAGCCCCAGCATTTT
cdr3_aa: CASSVFRDRGFWQPQHF

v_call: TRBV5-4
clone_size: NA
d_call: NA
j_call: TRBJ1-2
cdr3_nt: TGTGCCAGCAGCCCTCAATTGGGTTCCTATGGCTACACCTTC
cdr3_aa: CASSPQLGSYGYTF

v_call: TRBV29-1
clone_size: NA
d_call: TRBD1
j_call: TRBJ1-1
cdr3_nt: TGCAGCGGGGGACAGTCGAACACTGAAGCTTTCTTT
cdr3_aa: CSGGQSNTEAFF

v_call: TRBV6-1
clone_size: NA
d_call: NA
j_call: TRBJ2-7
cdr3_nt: TGTGCCAGCAGTGTCGACCCTAGCTCCTACGAGCAGTACTTC
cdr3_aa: CASSVDPSSYEQYF

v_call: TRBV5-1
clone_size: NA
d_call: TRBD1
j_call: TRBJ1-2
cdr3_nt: TGCGCCAGCAGCGCGGGACAGACAGCTAACTATGGCTACACCTTC
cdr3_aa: CASSAGQTANYGYTF

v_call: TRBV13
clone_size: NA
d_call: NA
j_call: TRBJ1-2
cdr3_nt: TGTGCCAGCAGGAGGGGGACGTCCGGTGGCTACACCTTC
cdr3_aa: CASRRGTSGGYTF

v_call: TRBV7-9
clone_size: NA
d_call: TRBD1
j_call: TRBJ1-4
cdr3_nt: TGTGCCAGCAGCCCTCCCGGGACAGATAATGAAAAACTGTTTTTT
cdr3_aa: CASSPPGTDNEKLFF

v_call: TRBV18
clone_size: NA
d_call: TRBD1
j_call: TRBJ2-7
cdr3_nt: TGTGCCAGCTCCCCCCGGATGGGGACAGGGTACTCCTACGAGCAGTACTTC
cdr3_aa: CASSPRMGTGYSYEQYF

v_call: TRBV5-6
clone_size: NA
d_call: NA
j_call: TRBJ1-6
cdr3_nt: TGTGCCAGCAGGGAAAAGAATTCACCCCTCCACTTT
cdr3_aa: CASREKNSPLHF

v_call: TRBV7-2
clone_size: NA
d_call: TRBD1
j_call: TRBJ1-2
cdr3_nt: TGTGCCAGCAGCTTAGCGGTCGGGCAGGGGGTGGTTTATGGCTACACCTTC
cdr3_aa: CASSLAVGQGVVYGYTF

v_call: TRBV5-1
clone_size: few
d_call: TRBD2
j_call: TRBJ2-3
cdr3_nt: TGCGCCAGCAGCTTGTCAGCGGGATCGGGAGATACGCAGTATTTT
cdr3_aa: CASSLSAGSGDTQYF

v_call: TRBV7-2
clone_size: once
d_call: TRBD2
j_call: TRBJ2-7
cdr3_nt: TGTGCCAGCAGCTTACCGGGACTAGCGGGGTTGCAGTACTTC
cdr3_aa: CASSLPGLAGLQYF

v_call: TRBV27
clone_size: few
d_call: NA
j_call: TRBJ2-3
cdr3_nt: TGTGCCAGCAGTTTTGGGGCCCTGGGCACAGATACGCAGTATTTT
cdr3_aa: CASSFGALGTDTQYF

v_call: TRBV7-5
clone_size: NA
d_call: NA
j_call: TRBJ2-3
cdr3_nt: TGTGCCAGCAGCTCGGGACAGGGTGGGACTAGCGGGTCAGATACGCAGTATTTT
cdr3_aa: CASSSGQGGTSGSDTQYF

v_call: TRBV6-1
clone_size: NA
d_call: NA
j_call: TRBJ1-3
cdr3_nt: TGTGCCAGCAGTTTAACAGGGACTGGAAACACCATATATTTT
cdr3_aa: CASSLTGTGNTIYF

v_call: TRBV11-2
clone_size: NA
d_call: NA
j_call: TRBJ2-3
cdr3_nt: TGTGCCAGCAGCTCCCTCCGCACAGATACGCAGTATTTT
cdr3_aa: CASSSLRTDTQYF

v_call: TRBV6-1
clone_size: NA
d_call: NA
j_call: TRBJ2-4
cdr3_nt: TGTGCCAGCAGTGGATTGAGTCTAGCCAAAAACATTCAGTACTTC
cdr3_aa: CASSGLSLAKNIQYF

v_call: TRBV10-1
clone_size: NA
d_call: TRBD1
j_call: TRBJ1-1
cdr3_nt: TGCGCCAGCAGAGCAACAGGGGAGAACACTGAAGCTTTCTTT
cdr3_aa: CASRATGENTEAFF

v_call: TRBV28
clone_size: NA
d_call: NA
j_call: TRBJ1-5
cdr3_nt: TGTGCCAGCAGTTCCCCCAGCGGCCCACATCAGCCCCAGCATTTT
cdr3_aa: CASSSPSGPHQPQHF

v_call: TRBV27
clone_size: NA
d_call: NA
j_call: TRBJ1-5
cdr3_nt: TGTGCCAGCAGTTCCCAAGGAGTAAGCAATCAGCCCCAGCATTTT
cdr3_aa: CASSSQGVSNQPQHF

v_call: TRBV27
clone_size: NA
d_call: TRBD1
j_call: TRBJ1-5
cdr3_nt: TGTGCCAGCAGTTTGGGACAGGTAAATCAGCCCCAGCATTTT
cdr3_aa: CASSLGQVNQPQHF

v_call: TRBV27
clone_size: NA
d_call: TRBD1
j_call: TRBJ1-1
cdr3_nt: TGTGCCAGCAACGCCGGTTGGGCGACAGGGCTCATGAACACTGAAGCTTTCTTT
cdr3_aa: CASNAGWATGLMNTEAFF

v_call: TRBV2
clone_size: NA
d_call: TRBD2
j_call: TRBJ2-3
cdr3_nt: TGTGCCAGCAGGATGACTAGCGGGGTGGATACGCAGTATTTT
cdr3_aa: CASRMTSGVDTQYF